This T cell receptor (beta chain) originates from a study of blood T cell repertoires in COVID-19. Study as a whole: From T cells, B-cell-depleted T cells, or PBMCs came the material, which was cDNA or gDNA.

CDR3 length: 13 amino acids. V shed 4 bases and J shed 7 bases, with 12 bases lying between them. CDR1 SGHRS and CDR2 YFSETQ come from the germline V gene. Clones were read by immunoSEQ multiplex PCR, and TCRdb kept only the in-frame ones, dropping some. The sample holds roughly 250,000 clones, about 85% seen once. The sequenced material came from peripheral blood. The TCR originated in a human donor with COVID-19, enrolled during active disease. The donor label of this sample is uncertain. The chain carries TRBV5-1 and TRBJ1-5; no reliable D call. CDR3 nucleotides: TGCGCCAGCAGCCCAGGTGGATTCCAGCCCCAGCATTTT. This encodes CASSPGGFQPQHF.